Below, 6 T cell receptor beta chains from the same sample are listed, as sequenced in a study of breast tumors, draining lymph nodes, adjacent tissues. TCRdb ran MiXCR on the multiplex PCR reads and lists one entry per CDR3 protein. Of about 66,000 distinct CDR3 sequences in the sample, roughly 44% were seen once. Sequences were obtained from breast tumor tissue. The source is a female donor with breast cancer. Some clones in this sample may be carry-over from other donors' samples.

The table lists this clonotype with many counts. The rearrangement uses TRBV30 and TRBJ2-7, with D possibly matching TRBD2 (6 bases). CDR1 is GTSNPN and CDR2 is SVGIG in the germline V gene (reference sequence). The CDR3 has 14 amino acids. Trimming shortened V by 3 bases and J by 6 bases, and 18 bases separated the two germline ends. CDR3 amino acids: CAWRREAAGGEQYF. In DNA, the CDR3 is TGTGCCTGGAGGAGGGAAGCGGCCGGGGGCGAGCAGTACTTC.

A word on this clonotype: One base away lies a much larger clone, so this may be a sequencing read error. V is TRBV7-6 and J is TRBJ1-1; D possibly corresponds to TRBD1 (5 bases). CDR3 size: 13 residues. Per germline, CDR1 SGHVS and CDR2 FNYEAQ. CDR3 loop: CAGSLQGNTEAFF. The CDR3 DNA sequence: TGTGCCGGCAGCTTGCAGGGGAACACTGAAGCTTTCTTT.

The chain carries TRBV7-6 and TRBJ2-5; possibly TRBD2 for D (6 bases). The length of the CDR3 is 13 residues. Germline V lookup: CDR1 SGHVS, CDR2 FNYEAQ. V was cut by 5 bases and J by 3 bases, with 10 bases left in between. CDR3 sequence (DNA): TGTGCCAGCAGCGCCGGGACTGAAGAGACCCAGTACTTC. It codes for CASSAGTEETQYF. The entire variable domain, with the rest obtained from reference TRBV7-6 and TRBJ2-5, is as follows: GAGVSQSPRYKVTKRGQDVALRCDPISGHVSLYWYRQALGQGPEFLTYFNYEAQQDKSGLPNDRFSAERPEGSISTLTIQRTEQRDSAMYRCASSAGTEETQYFGPGTRLLVL.

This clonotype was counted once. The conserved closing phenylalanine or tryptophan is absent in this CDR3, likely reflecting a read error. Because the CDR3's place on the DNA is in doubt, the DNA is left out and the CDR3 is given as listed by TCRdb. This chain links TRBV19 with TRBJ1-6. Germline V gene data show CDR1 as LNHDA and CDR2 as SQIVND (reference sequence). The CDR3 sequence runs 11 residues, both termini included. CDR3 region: CASTRWSSGRI.

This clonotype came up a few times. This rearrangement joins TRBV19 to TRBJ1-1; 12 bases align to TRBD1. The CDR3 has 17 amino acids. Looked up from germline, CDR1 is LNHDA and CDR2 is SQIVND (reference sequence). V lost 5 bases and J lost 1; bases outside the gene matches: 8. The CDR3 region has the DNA TGTGCCAGTAGTCGCCGGGACAGGGGGCAGAGGAACACTGAAGCTTTCTTT. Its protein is CASSRRDRGQRNTEAFF.

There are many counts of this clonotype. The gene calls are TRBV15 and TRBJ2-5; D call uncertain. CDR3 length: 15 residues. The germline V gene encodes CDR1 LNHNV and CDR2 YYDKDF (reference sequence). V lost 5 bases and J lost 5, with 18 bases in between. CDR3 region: CATSLRLRRRETQYF. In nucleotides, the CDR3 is TGTGCCACCAGCCTCCGGCTGAGACGACGGGAGACCCAGTACTTC.